Presented here are 19 T cell receptor beta chains from one specimen sequenced in a study of blood T cells in healthy people across ages. A second PCR, run for about 6 to 11 cycles, used a sample-barcoded 5' primer plus a J-beta primer mix. TCRdb re-called the 5' RACE reads through MiXCR, storing one row per CDR3 protein. The sample lists some 760,000 distinct CDR3 sequences, 25% occurring once. This sample was also put to use in a study of T cells of mothers and their children.

The sequenced sample consisted of blood. The receptor set was obtained from a boy aged 5-17 years in good health.

The chain combines TRBV6-2 or TRBV6-3 with TRBJ2-5; no clear D gene. CDR1 and CDR2 from the germline V gene are MNHEY and SVGEGT. Trimming shortened V by 2 bases and J by 7 bases, and 5 bases separated the two germline ends. The CDR3 sequence is 11 residues long. The CDR3 is CASSYRWTQYF. In nucleotides, the CDR3 is TGTGCCAGCAGTTACCGGTGGACCCAGTACTTC.

The rearrangement links TRBV6-5 to TRBJ1-3; a weak D match, TRBD1 (6 bases). The CDR3 contains 17 residues. The germline V gene has CDR1 MNHEY and CDR2 SVGAGI. The V and J ends lost 4 bases and 0 bases respectively, with 16 bases between them. As DNA, the CDR3 is TGTGCCAGCAGTTCTACAGGGTCCCTATTCTCTGGAAACACCATATATTTT. Translation gives CASSSTGSLFSGNTIYF.

This clonotype came up a few times. The chain has TRBV20-1 and TRBJ1-1; tentatively, D is TRBD1 (6 bases). This CDR3 is 13 amino acids long. V dropped 3 bases and J dropped 5 bases, with 13 bases sitting between them. Germline V gene lookup returns CDR1 DFQATT and CDR2 SNEGSKA (reference sequence). CDR3 nucleotides: TGCAGTGCTAGCCTACAGGGAGGGACTGAAGCTTTCTTT. Its translation is CSASLQGGTEAFF.

This clonotype came up a few times. This chain uses TRBV7-3 with TRBJ2-3; D may be TRBD2 (6 bases). The length of the CDR3 is 14 residues. Per germline, CDR1 SGHTA and CDR2 FQGTGA. Trimming cost V 6 bases and J 6 bases, with 16 bases left between them. The CDR3 sequence: CASRRNGGWDTQYF. CDR3 bases: TGTGCCAGCAGGCGAAATGGGGGGTGGGATACGCAGTATTTT.

In its sample, this clonotype was seen a few times. The chain carries TRBV28 and TRBJ2-5; the D gene is possibly TRBD1 (7 bases). This CDR3 contains 14 residues. CDR1 and CDR2 from the germline V gene are MDHEN and SYDVKM. The V and J ends lost 6 bases and 5 bases respectively, with 16 bases between them. CDR3 nucleotides: TGTGCCAGCAGCGGGAGAGGGGGCTTTGAGACCCAGTACTTC. Translating it yields CASSGRGGFETQYF.

This clonotype has a single count. The chain uses TRBV20-1 and TRBJ2-1, with 9 bases lining up with TRBD2. The CDR3 is 15 amino acids. Germline loops: CDR1 DFQATT, CDR2 SNEGSKA (reference sequence). V trimming: 0 bases; J trimming: 3 bases; junction bases outside the gene matches: 3. CDR3 residues: CSARDSGGDYNEQFF. The CDR3, as DNA: TGCAGTGCTAGAGATAGCGGGGGAGACTACAATGAGCAGTTCTTC.

CDR3 amino acids: CASSSWTGGIAGELFF. The CDR3 DNA is TGTGCCAGCAGTTCCTGGACAGGGGGCATCGCCGGGGAGCTGTTTTTT. The J gene is TRBJ2-2, the V gene TRBV7-9; 11 bases align to TRBD1. The J segment lost 6 bases and the V segment lost 6 bases, leaving 9 bases of the junction unmatched. The CDR3 contains 16 residues. From germline, CDR1 is SEHNR and CDR2 FQNEAQ (reference sequence).

In its sample, this clonotype was seen a few times. The chain links TRBV18 to TRBJ2-1, with D possibly matching TRBD2 (5 bases). Trimming took 2 bases from V and 4 from J, leaving 12 bases between them. The germline V gene has CDR1 KGHSH and CDR2 LQKENI. CDR3 length: 15 amino acids. This CDR3 reads CASSPGYGEYNEQFF. The CDR3, as DNA: TGTGCCAGCTCACCAGGGTACGGGGAGTACAATGAGCAGTTCTTC.

Notes on this clonotype: The conserved closing phenylalanine or tryptophan is absent in this CDR3, likely reflecting a read error. The chain employs TRBV9 and TRBJ2-5; D unclear. The J call may not be correct, given that the DNA end is closer to TRBJ2-7. The length of the CDR3 is 15 residues. Germline CDR1 SGDLS, CDR2 YYNGEE. CDR3 in DNA: TGCGCCAGCAGCGTAGAAGACACAGTCTCCTACGAGCAGTACCTC. This encodes CASSVEDTVSYEQYL.

The CDR3 protein is CASSYSETGYEQYF. The CDR3 DNA is TGTGCCAGCAGTTACTCGGAGACAGGCTACGAGCAGTACTTC. The chain employs TRBV6-6 and TRBJ2-5; D is perhaps TRBD1 (6 bases). The assigned J gene may be wrong: the sequence end matches TRBJ2-7 better. The length of the CDR3 is 14 residues. Germline values: CDR1 MNHNY, CDR2 SVGAGI (reference sequence).

The table lists this clonotype with a few counts. The genes are TRBV12-5 and TRBJ2-1; 7 nucleotides agree with TRBD1. Germline trimming cut 11 bases from V and 3 bases from J; bases unmatched to any gene: 7. The CDR3 spans 13 residues. Germline V gene lookup returns CDR1 LGHNT and CDR2 FRNRAP. CDR3: CALAGTDYNEQFF. The CDR3 region has the DNA TGTGCTCTTGCCGGGACAGACTACAATGAGCAGTTCTTC.

This clonotype appeared a few times. V gene TRBV15 combines with J gene TRBJ2-1, with TRBD2 as a possible D gene (6 bases). V lost 3 bases and J 8 bases, leaving 14 bases between the germline ends. The germline CDR1 and CDR2 sequences are LNHNV and YYDKDF (reference sequence). The CDR3 is 14 amino acids. The chain's CDR3 is CATSSRGGGDEQFF. The CDR3 DNA is TGTGCCACCAGCAGCCGCGGAGGAGGGGATGAGCAGTTCTTC.

This clonotype has just a few counts. The chain links TRBV6-5 to TRBJ2-3, with TRBD2 matching 14 bases. The J segment lost 5 bases and the V segment lost 7 bases, leaving 5 bases of the junction unmatched. In germline, CDR1 is MNHEY, CDR2 SVGAGI. This CDR3 comprises 15 residues. The CDR3 region is CASTPGTSGGDTQYF. The CDR3 DNA reads TGTGCCAGCACGCCAGGGACTAGCGGGGGAGATACGCAGTATTTT.

This chain connects TRBV6-2 or TRBV6-3 to TRBJ2-1; D is unresolved. CDR1 and CDR2 (germline): MNHEY, SVGEGT. Trimming left V 3 bases short and J 7 bases short, with 16 bases between. There are 15 residues in the CDR3. For the CDR3, the DNA is TGTGCCAGCAGTTATAACTACCAAAACGGGAATGAGCAGTTCTTC. This sequence encodes CASSYNYQNGNEQFF.

The chain links TRBV29-1 to TRBJ1-2; D not resolved. From germline, CDR1 is SQVTM and CDR2 ANQGSEA. CDR3 length: 11 amino acids. Trimming pared 2 bases from V and 4 bases from J, leaving 5 bases between. The CDR3 region has the DNA TGCAGCGTTGAAACAGCCTATGGCTACACCTTC. Its translation is CSVETAYGYTF.

Note on this clonotype: A much larger clone lies one base from this, so it may be a read error. This sequence joins TRBV29-1 and TRBJ2-7, with D possibly matching TRBD1 (5 bases). This CDR3 region has 12 residues. The germline CDR1 and CDR2 sequences are SQVTM and ANQGSEA. The CDR3 here is CSVRQGLYKQYF. Here the CDR3 DNA reads TGCAGCGTTAGGCAGGGCCTCTACAAGCAGTACTTC.

This clonotype was found a few times. This clone may be a read error of a much larger clone one base away. V gene TRBV6-2 or TRBV6-3 combines with J gene TRBJ2-5; D not certain. With the DNA end fitting TRBJ2-1 better, the J assignment may be wrong. This CDR3 has 11 residues. Germline values: CDR1 MNHEY, CDR2 SVGEGT. CDR3 bases: TGTGCCAGCAATCCATATAATGAGCAGTTCTTC. Translation gives CASNPYNEQFF.

The rearrangement joins TRBV7-2 to TRBJ1-3; D is undetermined. This CDR3 region has 13 residues. V was shortened by 7 bases and J by 2 bases, with 9 bases between the two germline ends. The germline V gene has CDR1 SGHTA and CDR2 FQGNSA. The CDR3 region has the DNA TGTGCCAGCATCCCCAAAGCTGGAAACACCATATATTTT. Protein: CASIPKAGNTIYF.

The sample holds a few counts of this clonotype. The gene calls are TRBV5-6 and TRBJ2-1; D is ambiguous. The V end lost 4 bases, the J end lost 4 bases, and 9 bases lay between the germline ends. Germline V gene lookup returns CDR1 SGHDT and CDR2 YYEEEE. CDR3 length: 13 residues. The CDR3 DNA reads as TGTGCCAGCAGCGCATCAGGTTACAATGAGCAGTTCTTC. Translating gives CASSASGYNEQFF.